This T cell receptor beta chain was recorded in a study of blood T cell repertoires in COVID-19. Study-wide context: Samples taken during acute and convalescent COVID-19 were collected in the United States, Italy and Spain. The cDNA or gDNA used as material had been derived from T cells, B-cell-depleted T cells, or PBMCs.

This CDR3 spans 13 amino acids. The V and J ends lost 11 bases and 4 bases respectively, with 15 bases between them. Germline V gene sequence: CDR1 SNHLY, CDR2 FYNNEI. It was during active infection that Seattle patients were enrolled and then longitudinally followed. Methods used by the authors: Amplifying reference gene primers gave estimates of nucleated cell counts. Libraries were prepared by immunoSEQ multiplex PCR; TCRdb keeps only in-frame clonotypes and omits some of them. The V and J calls and the clone size are those of that table, but D and trimming were determined from the DNA. Of hundreds of thousands of clones detected, nearly 85% appear once; the ten largest clones hold 0.95% to 1.5%.

The sequence came from a woman aged 25 to 39 with COVID-19, enrolled during active disease. The specimen was peripheral blood. The rearrangement joins TRBV2 to TRBJ2-1; D ambiguous. CDR3 DNA: TGTGCCGGGTCCGCCGGGTTGTACAATGAGCAGTTCTTC. Amino acid sequence: CAGSAGLYNEQFF.